This T cell receptor (beta chain) was profiled in a study of vaccination effects on CD4 cells after COVID-19. ViraFEST expansion of antigen-specific CD4+ T cells with viral peptide pools preceded sequencing. Once cultured for under 11 days, the cells underwent separation to obtain CD4+ T cells. Vaccinees lacked prior SARS-CoV-2 infection and tested negative for nucleocapsid antibodies. The researchers cultured 1.5 million to 2.5 million PBMC per well with about 11 IU/ml IL-2 and 8.5 to 10 ug/ml peptides. This CDR3 spans 18 amino acids. The germline V gene encodes CDR1 MNHNS and CDR2 SASEGT. V was trimmed by 3 bases and J by 2 bases, leaving 17 bases between them. A word on this clone: Its target is unknown.

Assay used: immunoSEQ multiplex PCR; TCRdb lists only in-frame clones, some missing. The sample includes under 55,000 clones, roughly 79% of them seen just once. Overall study findings and caveats: Whether induced by infection or by vaccine, clones showed marked clonal contraction late after vaccination.

The TCR originated in a human donor who received a COVID-19 vaccine. The gene calls are TRBV6-1 and TRBJ1-6; possible D gene TRBD1, 6 bases. Sequenced here: CD4+ T cells from PBMCs cultured with HCoV-OC43 spike peptides, sampled before COVID-19 vaccination. Subset specified: HCoV-OC43 spike overlapping peptide pool stimulation. Written as DNA, the CDR3 is TGTGCCAGCAGTGATATTTACAGGGATATAACCTATAATTCACCCCTCCACTTT. Its translation is CASSDIYRDITYNSPLHF.